The T cell receptor (beta chain) under discussion was sequenced for a study of technical replicates of blood from several donors. V lost 5 bases to trimming and J lost 0 bases, with 13 bases between them. Germline V gene lookup returns CDR1 MNHEY and CDR2 SMNVEV (reference sequence). The CDR3 length is 15 residues. TCRdb's table, derived via immunoSEQ multiplex PCR, lists solely in-frame clones and lacks some. This table has approximately 13,000 clones, approximately 86% appearing once. The receptor's source is a human donor in good health. The sequenced material came from PBMCs. The V call is TRBV27, the J call TRBJ1-1; D might be TRBD1 (6 bases). In DNA, the CDR3 is TGTGCCAGCAGTCCGCTTGACAGGTTGAACACTGAAGCTTTCTTT. Protein product: CASSPLDRLNTEAFF.